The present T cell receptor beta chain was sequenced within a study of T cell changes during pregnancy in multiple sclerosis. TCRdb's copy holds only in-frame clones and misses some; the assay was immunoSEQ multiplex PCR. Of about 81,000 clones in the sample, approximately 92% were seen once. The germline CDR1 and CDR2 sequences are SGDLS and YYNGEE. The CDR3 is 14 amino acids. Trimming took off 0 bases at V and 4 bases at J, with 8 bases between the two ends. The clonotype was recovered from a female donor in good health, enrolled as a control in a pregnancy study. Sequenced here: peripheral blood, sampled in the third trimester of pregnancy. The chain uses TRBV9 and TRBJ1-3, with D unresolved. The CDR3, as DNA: TGTGCCAGCAGCGTAGAACCCCTAGGAAACACCATATATTTT. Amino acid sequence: CASSVEPLGNTIYF.